This TCR beta chain was identified during a study of response to subunit inactivated influenza vaccine. Study results and limitations: The authors suggested that every seasonal influenza vaccination recruits few new T cells.

Germline CDR1 SGDLS, CDR2 YYNGEE. Trimming stripped 0 bases from V and 1 base from J, with 8 bases between. The CDR3 loop spans 15 amino acids. The sample holds a few counts of this clonotype. What it binds is not known. A much larger clone differs by one base, so this may be a read error. MiXCR was run by TCRdb on the RT-PCR reads, yielding one entry per CDR3 protein. The table shows more than 700,000 distinct CDR3 sequences, with less than 25% occurring only once. The specimen comprised PBMCs from blood, sampled about 5 days after vaccination. The receptor comes from a man aged 45-65 years who received an inactivated influenza vaccine. The rearrangement uses TRBV9 and TRBJ2-1; D may be TRBD2 (6 bases). The CDR3 loop reads CASSVDGRSYNEQFF. CDR3 nucleotide sequence: TGTGCCAGCAGCGTAGACGGGAGATCCTACAATGAGCAGTTCTTC.